The entry below describes one TCR beta chain. These data belong to a study of CD8 T cells in Susac syndrome. Random hexamers primed reverse transcription of about 0.5 to 1 ug RNA. MiXCR, run by TCRdb on the immunoSEQ multiplex PCR reads, gives a single entry per CDR3 protein. There are around 80,000 distinct CDR3 sequences in the sample; around nine tenths occur only once, and 0.5% to 0.65% lies in the top ten. V lost 0 bases to trimming and J lost 4 bases, with 18 bases between them. Looked up from germline, CDR1 is SQVTM and CDR2 is ANQGSEA. This CDR3 contains 16 residues. The clonotype comes from a human donor with multiple sclerosis. The V and J genes are TRBV29-1 and TRBJ1-1, with D uncertain. Sequenced input: CD8+ T cells from PBMCs. In DNA form, the CDR3 reads TGCAGCGTTGAAGATCTCCGGAACAGCAAGGCCACTGAAGCTTTCTTT. Translation gives CSVEDLRNSKATEAFF.